Below, 11 T cell receptor beta chains from the same sample are listed, as sequenced in a study of cytomegalovirus exposure and HLA in healthy donors. Primers included in the PCR were 60 Vbeta and 13 Jbeta primers. TCRdb's copy holds only in-frame clones and misses some; the assay was immunoSEQ multiplex PCR. The table lists around 94,000 clones, about 73% of them singletons. What was sequenced was PBMCs. All receptors derive from a woman aged 40 to 55 in good health and CMV-seropositive.

This chain links TRBV7-9 with TRBJ2-1; perhaps TRBD1 as D (5 bases). This CDR3 is built from 11 residues. CDR1 and CDR2 (germline): SEHNR, FQNEAQ (reference sequence). V gave up 8 bases and J gave up 7 bases, with 9 bases separating them. CDR3 nucleotide sequence: TGTGCCAGCGGGGCAATAAATGAGCAGTTCTTC. Protein product: CASGAINEQFF.

The chain carries TRBV9 and TRBJ2-1; tentative D call: TRBD2 (6 bases). Trimming left V 3 bases short and J 6 bases short, with 16 bases between. Germline V lookup: CDR1 SGDLS, CDR2 YYNGEE. This CDR3 region has 15 residues. The CDR3 here is CASSAGTLGGNEQFF. The CDR3, as DNA: TGTGCCAGCAGCGCCGGGACTCTCGGGGGCAATGAGCAGTTCTTC.

This clone showed up just once. The rearrangement uses TRBV7-6 and TRBJ2-7; no reliable D call. Germline CDR1 and CDR2: SGHVS and FNYEAQ. Trimming cost V 0 bases and J 2 bases, with 11 bases left between them. CDR3 size: 15 residues. The CDR3 sequence: CASSLASGSTYEQYF. CDR3 nucleotide sequence: TGTGCCAGCAGCTTAGCATCCGGGTCTACCTACGAGCAGTACTTC.

The chain employs TRBV5-4 and TRBJ2-1; TRBD1 is a possible D gene (8 bases). CDR1 SGHNT and CDR2 YYREEE come from the germline V gene (reference sequence). This CDR3 is 18 amino acids long. Trimming left V 0 bases short and J 8 bases short, with 24 bases between. As DNA, the CDR3 is TGTGCCAGCAGCTTGGCCAATAACAGGGGGGGAGGAAGAGATGAGCAGTTCTTC. Its protein product is CASSLANNRGGGRDEQFF.

This clone was seen more than once but under ten times. The chain links TRBV5-6 to TRBJ2-7; possible D gene TRBD2, 5 bases. CDR1 is SGHDT and CDR2 is YYEEEE in the germline V gene. Trimming cost V 0 bases and J 0 bases, with 7 bases left between them. The CDR3 consists of 14 residues. The CDR3 loop reads CASSLVGSSYEQYF. The CDR3 DNA reads as TGTGCCAGCAGCTTGGTGGGGAGCTCCTACGAGCAGTACTTC.

J is TRBJ1-4 and V is TRBV2, with TRBD1 identical over 9 bases. This CDR3 comprises 15 residues. The junction had 9 bases not matched to a gene; V was cut back by 6 bases and J by 7 bases. Germline V gene data show CDR1 as SNHLY and CDR2 as FYNNEI. CDR3 region: CASSQEQGAGEKLFF. The CDR3 DNA sequence: TGTGCCAGCAGCCAGGAACAGGGGGCCGGTGAAAAACTGTTTTTT.

This clone was counted between two and nine times. DNA of the CDR3: TGTGCCAGTAGTCGGGCCATGGGGCCCTCCAATGAGCAGTTCTTC. This encodes CASSRAMGPSNEQFF. The V gene is TRBV19, the J gene TRBJ2-1, with a tentative D call TRBD1 (5 bases). This CDR3 has 15 amino acids. Germline V CDR1 and CDR2: LNHDA, SQIVND (reference sequence). V was cut by 5 bases and J by 6 bases, with 17 bases left in between.

The chain combines TRBV11-3 with TRBJ2-7; no clear D. The CDR3 has 13 residues. V gave up 1 base and J gave up 4 bases, with 8 bases separating them. Germline-derived CDR1 and CDR2 are SGHNT and YENEEA. The CDR3 here is CASSLGGLYEQYF. CDR3 DNA: TGTGCCAGCAGCTTAGGAGGTTTGTACGAGCAGTACTTC. Variable domain in full (rest from reference TRBV11-3 and TRBJ2-7): EAGVVQSPRYKIIEKKQPVAFWCNPISGHNTLYWYLQNLGQGPELLIRYENEEAVDDSQLPKDRFSAERLKGVDSTLKIQPAELGDSAVYLCASSLGGLYEQYFGPGTRLTVT.

The genes are TRBV7-5 and TRBJ2-3; the D call TRBD2 from the table was never checked on the DNA. TRBV7-5 is designated a pseudogene. The length of the CDR3 is 16 residues. The CDR3 sequence: CARSERAGEITDTQYF. Here the CDR3 DNA reads TGTGCCAGAAGCGAAAGAGCGGGGGAGATCACAGATACGCAGTATTTT.

This sequence joins TRBV7-6 and TRBJ2-5; 10 bases map to TRBD1. The end of the DNA aligns better with TRBJ2-7, so the J call may be wrong. CDR1 SGHVS and CDR2 FNYEAQ come from the germline V gene. This CDR3 is built from 14 residues. The CDR3 here is CASSFDRGRYEQYF. The CDR3 DNA reads as TGTGCCAGCAGCTTCGACAGGGGGCGTTACGAGCAGTACTTC.

The rearrangement uses TRBV9 and TRBJ2-2; TRBD1 aligns across 9 bases. Per the germline V gene, CDR1 is SGDLS and CDR2 is YYNGEE. The CDR3 sequence is 17 residues long. The trim removed 2 bases at V and 1 base at J, leaving 6 bases unmatched. The CDR3 region has the DNA TGTGCCAGCAGCGTGGGAACAGGGGGCCGGAACACCGGGGAGCTGTTTTTT. Encoded protein: CASSVGTGGRNTGELFF.